What follows is one T cell receptor (beta chain) and its context. The antigen is unknown. Germline V gives CDR1 SGDLS, CDR2 YYNGEE. This CDR3 comprises 17 residues. After removal of 4 bases from V and 2 bases from J, the junction contained 9 bases not matched to a gene. The protocol was immunoSEQ multiplex PCR, while the TCRdb copy is restricted to in-frame clones and leaves out a portion. The sample yields 55,000 to 80,000 clones, approximately 70% seen once. This record comes from a study of vaccination effects on CD4 cells after COVID-19. About the research overall: The participants, recipients of two vaccine doses, got either BNT162b2 or mRNA-1273.

In the ViraFEST assay, antigen-specific CD4+ clonotypes were identified by expansion after peptide-pool stimulation. Isolation of CD4+ T cells took place after less than twelve days of culture. No vaccinee had earlier SARS-CoV-2 infection, and nucleocapsid antibodies were negative. Every well housed two million PBMC, which grew in culture alongside about 10 IU/ml IL-2 and around 10 ug/ml peptides. The starting material was CD4+ T cells from PBMCs cultured with HCoV-OC43 spike peptides, obtained before COVID-19 vaccination. Specified subset: HCoV-OC43 spike overlapping peptide pool stimulation. The chain joins TRBV9 to TRBJ2-4; 10 bases are shared with TRBD2. This TCR was recovered from a human donor who received a COVID-19 vaccine. CDR3 in DNA: TGTGCCAGCAGCAAAAGAGCGGGGGGGCAGACCAAAAACATTCAGTACTTC. It is translated as CASSKRAGGQTKNIQYF. The variable domain in full, completed from reference TRBV9 and TRBJ2-4, reads DSGVTQTPKHLITATGQRVTLRCSPRSGDLSVYWYQQSLDQGLQFLIQYYNGEERAKGNILERFSAQQFPDLHSELNLSSLELGDSALYFCASSKRAGGQTKNIQYFGAGTRLSVL.